Below are 14 T cell receptor beta chains sequenced from a single sample in a study of blood T cell repertoires in COVID-19. Assay used: immunoSEQ multiplex PCR; TCRdb lists only in-frame clones, some missing. There are 200,000 to 250,000 clones in the sample; 70% to 90% occur only once, and less than 3.5% lies in the top ten. Specimen: peripheral blood. These receptor sequences come from a man between 25 and 39 years old with COVID-19, enrolled during active disease.

The gene calls are TRBV7-2 and TRBJ2-7, with D perhaps matching TRBD1 (5 bases). The CDR3 is made up of 15 amino acids. V was cut by 5 bases and J by 3 bases, with 17 bases left in between. Germline loops: CDR1 SGHTA, CDR2 FQGNSA. The chain's CDR3 is CASSQGATNYYEQYF. The CDR3 bases are TGTGCCAGCAGCCAAGGGGCGACAAATTACTACGAGCAGTACTTC.

This sequence joins TRBV5-4 and TRBJ1-6, with TRBD1 identical over 10 bases. Unmatched junction bases numbered 8, after V lost 4 bases and J lost 10 bases. The V gene's germline CDR1 is SGHNT and CDR2 YYREEE (reference sequence). The CDR3 loop spans 15 amino acids. CDR3 DNA: TGTGCCAGCAGCCAGGGGGGACAGGGGCGGTCACCCCTCCACTTT. Residues: CASSQGGQGRSPLHF.

V gene TRBV30 combines with J gene TRBJ1-1, with D perhaps TRBD1 (5 bases). Germline loops: CDR1 GTSNPN, CDR2 SVGIG (reference sequence). The CDR3 length is 10 residues. For the CDR3, the DNA is TGTGCTTTAGGGGACACTGAAGCTTTCTTT. It specifies CALGDTEAFF.

This clone was observed a handful of times. The gene calls are TRBV7-3 and TRBJ1-2; maybe TRBD1 (5 bases). CDR3 size: 15 residues. The germline CDR1 and CDR2 sequences are SGHTA and FQGTGA. Between the trimmed V and J ends, which lost 5 bases and 2 bases, there was a span of 15 bases. The CDR3 is CASSPTSTANYGYTF. In DNA form, the CDR3 reads TGTGCCAGCAGCCCTACTTCGACAGCGAACTATGGCTACACCTTC.

The J gene is TRBJ2-2, the V gene TRBV18; perhaps TRBD1 as D (6 bases). This CDR3 is built from 15 residues. Trimming removed 6 bases from V and 1 base from J, with 12 bases in between. Germline assignment: CDR1 KGHSH and CDR2 LQKENI. The CDR3 is CASSSGTKNTGELFF. The CDR3 nucleotides read TGTGCCAGCTCGTCCGGGACAAAGAACACCGGGGAGCTGTTTTTT.

The V call is TRBV15, the J call TRBJ2-7, with 9 bases matching TRBD1. V trimming: 3 bases; J trimming: 5 bases; junction bases outside the gene matches: 5. The CDR3 sequence is 14 residues long. CDR1 and CDR2 (germline): LNHNV, YYDKDF (reference sequence). CDR3 in DNA: TGTGCCACCAGCAGGGGACAGGGTGTCAACGAGCAGTACTTC. This sequence encodes CATSRGQGVNEQYF.

The V and J genes are TRBV21-1 and TRBJ1-5; TRBD1, the table's D call, was not compared with the DNA. TRBV21-1 is a pseudogene. There are 16 residues in the CDR3. Here the CDR3 reads CASSESGTGEVQPQHF. The CDR3, as DNA: TGTGCCAGCAGCGAATCCGGGACAGGGGAAGTTCAGCCCCAGCATTTT.

V and J are TRBV18 and TRBJ1-1; D is perhaps TRBD1 (6 bases). Germline V gene data show CDR1 as KGHSH and CDR2 as LQKENI. The CDR3 covers 15 residues. V dropped 6 bases and J dropped 0 bases, with 14 bases sitting between them. DNA of the CDR3: TGTGCCAGCTCCTCTAGGACAGCGTTGAACACTGAAGCTTTCTTT. This translates into CASSSRTALNTEAFF.

This clone was seen a single time. CDR3 protein: CASSRGQGWGNTIYF. Here the CDR3 DNA reads TGCGCCAGCAGCCGAGGACAGGGTTGGGGAAACACCATATATTTT. The chain employs TRBV4-1 and TRBJ1-3, with 8 bases that match TRBD1. V shed 4 bases, J shed 4 bases, and the junction held 6 bases outside the gene matches. The CDR3 totals 15 residues. Germline V gene data show CDR1 as MGHRA and CDR2 as YSYEKL.

The V gene is TRBV18, the J gene TRBJ2-1; 10 nucleotides align to TRBD2. V lost 1 base, J lost 6 bases, and 9 bases stayed unmatched. This CDR3 contains 17 residues. Per germline, CDR1 KGHSH and CDR2 LQKENI. The CDR3 DNA sequence: TGTGCCAGCTCACCACGAGTAGTTACTAGCGGGGCCAATGAGCAGTTCTTC. This translates into CASSPRVVTSGANEQFF.

This chain connects TRBV5-1 to TRBJ2-3, with D tentatively TRBD2 (6 bases). CDR3 size: 16 residues. Germline V gene lookup returns CDR1 SGHRS and CDR2 YFSETQ. Trimming stripped 1 base from V and 4 bases from J, with 16 bases between. The CDR3 loop reads CASSLFSGSNPDTQYF. The DNA of the CDR3 is TGCGCCAGCAGCTTGTTTAGCGGCTCCAACCCAGATACGCAGTATTTT.

The chain links TRBV7-9 to TRBJ1-5; D is possibly TRBD1 (6 bases). Trimming took 3 bases from V and 0 from J, leaving 9 bases between them. Per the germline V gene, CDR1 is SEHNR and CDR2 is FQNEAQ (reference sequence). This CDR3 contains 15 residues. CDR3: CASSFGTYSNQPQHF. CDR3 nucleotides: TGTGCCAGCAGCTTCGGGACATATAGCAATCAGCCCCAGCATTTT. The entire variable domain, with the rest obtained from reference TRBV7-9 and TRBJ1-5, is as follows: DTGVSQNPRHKITKRGQNVTFRCDPISEHNRLYWYRQTLGQGPEFLTYFQNEAQLEKSRLLSDRFSAERPKGSFSTLEIQRTEQGDSAMYLCASSFGTYSNQPQHFGDGTRLSIL.

The gene calls are TRBV18 and TRBJ1-2; D remains unclear. This CDR3 spans 15 amino acids. Germline lookup yields CDR1 KGHSH and CDR2 LQKENI. Between the trimmed V and J ends, which lost 3 bases and 4 bases, there was a span of 15 bases. CDR3 DNA sequence: TGTGCCAGCTCACCTGTGTCAGATCCTTCCTATGGCTACACCTTC. Protein: CASSPVSDPSYGYTF.

The chain has TRBV9 and TRBJ1-3; D is uncertain. CDR3 length equals 13 residues. The germline V gene encodes CDR1 SGDLS and CDR2 YYNGEE. V lost 3 bases to trimming and J lost 2 bases, with 6 bases between them. CDR3 sequence reads: CASSALPGNTIYF. The CDR3 nucleotides are TGTGCCAGCAGCGCTCTACCTGGAAACACCATATATTTT.